The TCR beta chain under discussion was sequenced for a study of graft-versus-host responses after intestinal transplantation. Notes on this clone: What it recognizes is unknown.

Study-level points and caveats: GvH clones were found in recipient marrow; some appeared first in ileum or blood. The highest levels of circulating GvH clones went along with early declines in HvG clones after transplant.

Trimming took off 0 bases at V and 4 bases at J, with 13 bases between the two ends. CDR3 length: 16 residues. CDR1 is SGHTA, CDR2 FQGNSA, per germline. The assay was immunoSEQ multiplex PCR, and TCRdb's table has in-frame clones only and misses some. The repertoire holds under 95,000 clones, with 88% as singletons. This chain uses TRBV7-2 with TRBJ1-3, with a weak D call TRBD1 (6 bases). This sequence was found in a human donor who was the organ donor for an intestinal transplant. The material was unstimulated CD4+ T cells sorted from spleen or lymph node cells, obtained before transplant. CDR3 loop: CASSLARQAPGNTIYF. In DNA, the CDR3 is TGTGCCAGCAGCTTAGCGCGACAGGCTCCGGGAAACACCATATATTTT.